Shown below are 6 T cell receptor beta chains from a single sample sequenced in a study of OX40 agonist ivuxolimab in advanced cancers. TCRdb's copy holds only in-frame clones and misses some; the assay was immunoSEQ multiplex PCR. In the table there are fewer than 40,000 clones, 80% to 85% of which are singletons. The sequencing here drew on CD4+ or CD8+ T cells sorted from blood, taken in a trial of the OX40 agonist ivuxolimab. The receptors originated from an adult with an advanced solid tumor such as melanoma, head and neck, liver or kidney cancer.

This clone has a single count. The chain recombines TRBV25-1 with TRBJ2-1; tentatively, D is TRBD1 (5 bases). The CDR3 has 15 amino acids. Trimming removed 4 bases from V and 5 bases from J, with 15 bases in between. In germline, CDR1 is MGHDK, CDR2 SYGVNS. CDR3: CASSVQGGWHNEQFF. CDR3 nucleotides: TGTGCCAGCAGTGTGCAGGGTGGGTGGCACAATGAGCAGTTCTTC.

The gene calls are TRBV5-4 and TRBJ1-1; no reliable D call. Trimming removed 0 bases from V and 1 base from J, with 7 bases in between. Germline V gene sequence: CDR1 SGHNT, CDR2 YYREEE (reference sequence). The CDR3 is 14 amino acids. This CDR3 reads CASSLGERNTEAFF. The CDR3 bases are TGTGCCAGCAGCTTGGGGGAACGGAACACTGAAGCTTTCTTT.

This chain links TRBV11-1 with TRBJ2-1; TRBD2 agrees at 7 bases. Germline V gene sequence: CDR1 SGHAT, CDR2 FQDESV (reference sequence). The CDR3 runs to 15 residues. V lost 2 bases and J lost 3; bases outside the gene matches: 4. Here the CDR3 DNA reads TGTGCCAGCAGCTTAATGGGGGAGGGCTACAATGAGCAGTTCTTC. Its translation: CASSLMGEGYNEQFF.

The chain employs TRBV4-2 and TRBJ1-1; the D gene is possibly TRBD1 (6 bases). CDR1 LGHNA and CDR2 YNFKEQ come from the germline V gene. Trimming removed 1 base at V and 3 bases at J, with 12 bases between. The CDR3 extends over 15 amino acids. DNA of the CDR3: TGTGCCAGCAGCCAAGGGTCAGGGGAGGACACTGAAGCTTTCTTT. It is translated as CASSQGSGEDTEAFF.

This sequence joins TRBV7-8 and TRBJ2-7; possibly TRBD2 for D (5 bases). V dropped 2 bases and J dropped 0 bases, with 11 bases sitting between them. CDR3 size: 15 residues. The germline V gene encodes CDR1 SGHVS and CDR2 FQNEAQ. Written as DNA, the CDR3 is TGTGCCAGCAGCTTAAGAGAGGGAACCTCCTACGAGCAGTACTTC. It specifies CASSLREGTSYEQYF.

This chain uses TRBV2 with TRBJ2-3, with unresolved D. This CDR3 region has 14 residues. CDR1 is SNHLY and CDR2 is FYNNEI in the germline V gene. V was pared by 2 bases and J by 5 bases, with 11 bases between. CDR3 protein: CASSESPEKDTQYF. The CDR3 nucleotides read TGTGCCAGCAGTGAATCCCCGGAGAAAGATACGCAGTATTTT.